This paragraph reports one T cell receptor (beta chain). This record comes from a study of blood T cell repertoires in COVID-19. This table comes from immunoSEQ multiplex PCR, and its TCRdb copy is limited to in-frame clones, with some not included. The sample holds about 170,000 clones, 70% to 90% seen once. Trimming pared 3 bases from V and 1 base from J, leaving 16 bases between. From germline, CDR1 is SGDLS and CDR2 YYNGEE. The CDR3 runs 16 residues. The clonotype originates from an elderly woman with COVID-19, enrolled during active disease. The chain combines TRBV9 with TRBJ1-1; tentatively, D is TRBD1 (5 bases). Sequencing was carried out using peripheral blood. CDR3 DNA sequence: TGTGCCAGCAGCGCGGTCCGCCCGGGGGGGAACACTGAAGCTTTCTTT. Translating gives CASSAVRPGGNTEAFF.